This T cell receptor beta chain was sequenced in a study of early T cells in non-severe SARS-CoV-2 infection. The CDR3 contains 17 residues. The V gene lost 5 bases and the J gene lost 0 bases, with 19 bases spanning the gap. Germline CDR1 is SGHVS and CDR2 is FQNEAQ. Unique molecular identifiers (one per individual cDNA molecule) were attached. TCRdb processed the 5' RACE reads anew with MiXCR; each CDR3 protein has one entry. Of fewer than 85,000 distinct CDR3 sequences listed, roughly 12% are singletons. J is TRBJ1-1 and V is TRBV7-8; D remains ambiguous. This TCR was recovered from an adult who was a healthcare worker with PCR-confirmed SARS-CoV-2 infection or an uninfected control (not recorded which). This sample comprised whole blood, obtained at baseline. The CDR3 loop reads CASSPRGYRTVNTEAFF. DNA of the CDR3: TGTGCCAGCAGCCCTCGTGGTTATAGGACGGTGAACACTGAAGCTTTCTTT.